Presented here are 17 T cell receptor beta chains from one specimen sequenced in a study of T cells in Graves' hyperthyroidism and ophthalmopathy. The investigators amplified TCR beta CDR3 regions from RNA transcripts. The HTBI primer set served for first-round RT-PCR of the TCR CDR3. TCRdb re-called the multiplex PCR reads through MiXCR, storing one row per CDR3 protein. The sample has approximately 400,000 distinct CDR3 sequences; approximately 14% are singletons. The specimen sequenced was blood. Receptor source: a woman in her 30s with Graves' ophthalmopathy.

The J gene is TRBJ2-5, the V gene TRBV24-1, with D unresolved. The CDR3 covers 13 residues. The V gene's germline CDR1 is KGHDR and CDR2 SFDVKD. V lost 5 bases, J lost 1 base, and 7 bases lay in between. This CDR3 is CATSVTAQETQYF. The CDR3 DNA reads as TGTGCCACCAGTGTTACAGCCCAAGAGACCCAGTACTTC.

In its sample, this clonotype was seen many times. This CDR3 is CASRRDRFSSGNTIYF. In DNA form, the CDR3 reads TGTGCCAGCAGGAGGGACAGGTTCAGTTCGGGAAACACCATATATTTT. This sequence joins TRBV2 and TRBJ1-3; TRBD1 aligns across 8 bases. The CDR3 totals 16 residues. J gave up 4 bases and V 6 bases, and 11 bases lay outside the gene matches. Looked up from germline, CDR1 is SNHLY and CDR2 is FYNNEI.

This clonotype was seen only a few times. The CDR3 protein is CASSDGLAREQFF. CDR3 bases: TGCGCCAGCAGTGATGGACTAGCAAGAGAGCAGTTCTTC. V usage is TRBV10-1 and J usage is TRBJ2-1, with 8 bases matching TRBD2. From germline, CDR1 is WNHNN and CDR2 SYGVQD (reference sequence). CDR3 size: 13 residues. The V and J ends lost 3 bases and 10 bases, in that order; junction bases with no gene match: 5.

The CDR3, as DNA: TGTGCCAGCAGCCCCGGGGGGAGACTACAAAGCACAGATACGCAGTATTTT. Its translation: CASSPGGRLQSTDTQYF. This chain uses TRBV9 with TRBJ2-3; TRBD2 agrees at 7 bases. The CDR3 extends over 17 amino acids. Germline CDR1 is SGDLS and CDR2 is YYNGEE. Trimming cost V 4 bases and J 0 bases; bases outside gene matches: 11.

This clonotype came up many times. This rearrangement joins TRBV28 to TRBJ2-7, with a tentative D call TRBD1 (9 bases). CDR3 size: 18 residues. In germline, CDR1 is MDHEN, CDR2 SYDVKM. With 7 bases removed from V and 0 bases from J, the gap between germline ends came to 25 bases. The CDR3 DNA is TGTGCCAGCACACGGCGGGGGGCCGGGACAGGGAGCTCCTACGAGCAGTACTTC. Translating it yields CASTRRGAGTGSSYEQYF.

V gene TRBV5-1 combines with J gene TRBJ2-3; TRBD2 might be the D (5 bases). The CDR3 consists of 13 residues. Germline-derived CDR1 and CDR2 are SGHRS and YFSETQ. V lost 5 bases and J lost 6, with 13 bases in between. Here the CDR3 DNA reads TGCGCCAGCAGTCCTCTAGCAGTGGATACGCAGTATTTT. As protein: CASSPLAVDTQYF.

This clonotype was detected ten times or more. Written as DNA, the CDR3 is TGCAGTGCTAGAGATCGGATTAGGGACCGTACAAATCAGCCCCAGCATTTT. It codes for CSARDRIRDRTNQPQHF. The chain recombines TRBV20-1 with TRBJ1-5; a weak D match, TRBD1 (5 bases). V dropped 0 bases and J dropped 4 bases, with 19 bases sitting between them. Germline values: CDR1 DFQATT, CDR2 SNEGSKA (reference sequence). The CDR3 spans 17 residues.

For the CDR3, the DNA is TGTGCCAGCTCACGGGACGGGGAAAAACTGTTTTTT. It encodes CASSRDGEKLFF. V is TRBV18 and J is TRBJ1-4, with a possible D match to TRBD1 (5 bases). CDR1 is KGHSH, CDR2 LQKENI, per germline. V lost 4 bases, J lost 8 bases, and 8 bases lay in between. This CDR3 spans 12 amino acids.

This clonotype was detected a few times. The genes are TRBV9 and TRBJ2-1; D unclear. The CDR3 loop spans 15 amino acids. V was shortened by 2 bases and J by 7 bases, with 16 bases between the two germline ends. The germline V gene encodes CDR1 SGDLS and CDR2 YYNGEE. The CDR3 reads CASSVAEILTNEQFF. The CDR3 DNA follows: TGTGCCAGCAGCGTCGCGGAAATACTTACGAATGAGCAGTTCTTC.

In its sample, this clonotype was seen many times. The chain combines TRBV29-1 with TRBJ1-2, with 10 bases identical to TRBD1. The CDR3 contains 12 residues. CDR1 SQVTM and CDR2 ANQGSEA come from the germline V gene. J was trimmed by 7 bases and V by 6 bases; bases with no gene match: 5. The CDR3 sequence is CSVGQGGSGYTF. CDR3 sequence (DNA): TGCAGCGTAGGACAGGGGGGTTCTGGCTACACCTTC.

This clonotype appeared many times. The chain is built from TRBV7-8 and TRBJ2-3; 14 nucleotides agree with TRBD2. V was pared by 5 bases and J by 7 bases, with 17 bases of the junction left unmatched. This CDR3 is built from 19 residues. Looked up from germline, CDR1 is SGHVS and CDR2 is FQNEAQ. CDR3 sequence: CASSPIGLAGGRNLNTQYF. The CDR3 nucleotides read TGTGCCAGCAGCCCAATTGGACTAGCGGGGGGCCGAAATTTAAATACGCAGTATTTT. The full variable domain, in which reference TRBV7-8 and TRBJ2-3 provide the parts outside the CDR3, is GAGVSQSPRYKVAKRGQDVALRCDPISGHVSLFWYQQALGQGPEFLTYFQNEAQLDKSGLPSDRFFAERPEGSVSTLKIQRTQQEDSAVYLCASSPIGLAGGRNLNTQYFGPGTRLTVL.

This clonotype was observed at least ten times. The chain uses TRBV7-9 and TRBJ2-5; D remains ambiguous. V dropped 7 bases and J dropped 1 base, with 7 bases sitting between them. There are 12 residues in the CDR3. Germline CDR1 is SEHNR and CDR2 is FQNEAQ (reference sequence). CDR3 sequence: CASTNSQETQYF. The CDR3 DNA follows: TGTGCCAGCACCAACAGCCAAGAGACCCAGTACTTC.

The chain recombines TRBV19 with TRBJ1-2; D gene unclear. The germline CDR1 and CDR2 sequences are LNHDA and SQIVND (reference sequence). The ends were cut back, 5 bases at V and 4 bases at J, with 20 bases in the middle. The CDR3 has 16 amino acids. The CDR3, as DNA: TGTGCCAGTAGTGTGCAATTATCGAAGCTGGGCTATGGCTACACCTTC. Amino acid sequence: CASSVQLSKLGYGYTF.

The sample holds many counts of this clonotype. The rearrangement joins TRBV30 to TRBJ2-7; 9 nucleotides line up with TRBD1. Germline-derived CDR1 and CDR2 are GTSNPN and SVGIG (reference sequence). V dropped 2 bases and J dropped 4; count of bases not matched to a gene: 6. This CDR3 has 14 residues. The CDR3 DNA follows: TGTGCCTGGAGTATCGGACAGGGGCCTTACGAGCAGTACTTC. Its protein product is CAWSIGQGPYEQYF. The full variable domain, rest sourced from reference TRBV30 and TRBJ2-7, is SQTIHQWPATLVQPVGSPLSLECTVEGTSNPNLYWYRQAAGRGLQLLFYSVGIGQISSEVPQNLSASRPQDRQFILSSKKLLLSDSGFYLCAWSIGQGPYEQYFGPGTRLTVT.

This clonotype came up many times. The chain combines TRBV13 with TRBJ2-3, with D unresolved. The CDR3 runs 14 residues. Trimming left V 2 bases short and J 4 bases short, with 10 bases between. Germline assignment: CDR1 PRHDT and CDR2 FYEKMQ (reference sequence). As DNA, the CDR3 is TGTGCCAGCAGCTTAAGCGATCAACCAGATACGCAGTATTTT. Amino acids: CASSLSDQPDTQYF.

This clonotype occurred many times. The chain couples TRBV20-1 to TRBJ2-7; 10 nucleotides align to TRBD2. V was clipped by 2 bases and J by 0 bases; unmatched bases: 7. CDR3 length: 16 residues. Germline V gene data show CDR1 as DFQATT and CDR2 as SNEGSKA (reference sequence). CDR3 coding DNA: TGCAGTGCTAGATCATTTACTAGCGGGGCCTCCTACGAGCAGTACTTC. This encodes CSARSFTSGASYEQYF.

This clonotype was seen at least ten times. The chain links TRBV20-1 to TRBJ2-7; TRBD2 matches at 8 bases. J lost 7 bases, V lost 0 bases, and 8 bases had no gene match. The germline gives CDR1 DFQATT, CDR2 SNEGSKA (reference sequence). The CDR3 sequence is 14 residues long. The CDR3 bases are TGCAGTGCTAGAGACGGAGGACTAGCTGGGGAGCAGTACTTC. Protein product: CSARDGGLAGEQYF.